The 24 T cell receptor beta chains below all came from one sample that was sequenced in a study of T cells in Graves' hyperthyroidism and ophthalmopathy. Template material for amplifying TCR beta CDR3 regions consisted of RNA transcripts. The HTBI primer set was used in a first-round RT-PCR of the TCR CDR3. TCRdb analysed the multiplex PCR reads with MiXCR anew, one entry per CDR3 protein. The table lists 750,000 to 950,000 distinct CDR3 sequences, 35% to 40% of them singletons, with roughly 8.3% in the top ten. Material: blood. The origin of the receptors is a man aged 18 to 30 with Graves' hyperthyroidism.

A remark on this clonotype: A much larger clone is a single base away; this may be a read error. The CDR3: CASSLSGGVNYGYTF. For the CDR3, the DNA is TGTGCCAGCAGCTTATCAGGGGGGGTCAACTATGGCTACACCTTC. The chain combines TRBV7-8 with TRBJ1-2, with 7 bases fitting TRBD1. CDR1 is SGHVS and CDR2 is FQNEAQ in the germline V gene. The junction had 5 bases not matched to a gene; V was cut back by 2 bases and J by 2 bases. The CDR3 contains 15 residues.

In this sample, this clonotype turned up a few times. The rearrangement joins TRBV7-9 to TRBJ1-6, with no clear D. Germline-derived CDR1 and CDR2 are SEHNR and FQNEAQ (reference sequence). V lost 6 bases and J lost 0, with 15 bases in between. CDR3 length: 17 residues. The CDR3 protein is CASSSNPRSSYNSPLHF. CDR3 bases: TGTGCCAGCAGTTCTAACCCCCGGAGCTCCTATAATTCACCCCTCCACTTT.

About this clonotype itself: Because it lacks the conserved phenylalanine or tryptophan at the end, this CDR3 is likely a read error. The V and J genes are TRBV30 and TRBJ1-6, with TRBD1 identical over 7 bases. The V gene's germline CDR1 is GTSNPN and CDR2 SVGIG (reference sequence). The CDR3 totals 12 residues. The CDR3 DNA reads as TGTGCTGCAACAGGGGTTACTTCACCCCTCCACCTT. The encoded protein is CAATGVTSPLHL.

The rearrangement joins TRBV20-1 to TRBJ2-3; TRBD1 might be the D (6 bases). The V gene lost 6 bases and the J gene lost 1 base, with 14 bases spanning the gap. CDR1 and CDR2 from the germline V gene are DFQATT and SNEGSKA (reference sequence). The CDR3 is 14 residues long. The chain's CDR3 is CSAPYRARTDTQYF. The CDR3 DNA is TGCAGTGCACCTTACAGGGCCCGCACAGATACGCAGTATTTT.

This clonotype was observed many times. The V and J genes are TRBV19 and TRBJ1-2; D uncertain. Trimming cost V 0 bases and J 4 bases, with 9 bases left between them. Germline loops: CDR1 LNHDA, CDR2 SQIVND (reference sequence). The CDR3 length is 14 residues. CDR3 residues: CASSIDAGLYGYTF. The CDR3 nucleotides are TGTGCCAGTAGTATAGATGCCGGTCTCTATGGCTACACCTTC.

This clonotype has more than one count but fewer than ten. The chain links TRBV7-2 to TRBJ1-2, with TRBD1 identical over 8 bases. The J segment lost 4 bases and the V segment lost 5 bases, leaving 9 bases of the junction unmatched. The germline V gene encodes CDR1 SGHTA and CDR2 FQGNSA. This CDR3 spans 15 amino acids. The CDR3 bases are TGTGCCAGCAGCCCCGGGACAGGTAAAGGCTATGGCTACACCTTC. Translating it yields CASSPGTGKGYGYTF.

In this sample, this clonotype turned up many times. This chain uses TRBV7-2 with TRBJ2-5; no definite D call. The CDR3 is 13 amino acids. Germline lookup yields CDR1 SGHTA and CDR2 FQGNSA. The V end lost 4 bases, the J end lost 3 bases, and 9 bases lay between the germline ends. The chain's CDR3 is CASSSPPKETQYF. CDR3 bases: TGTGCCAGCAGCTCCCCACCGAAAGAGACCCAGTACTTC. The whole variable domain, filled in from reference TRBV7-2 and TRBJ2-5, reads GAGVSQSPSNKVTEKGKDVELRCDPISGHTALYWYRQSLGQGLEFLIYFQGNSAPDKSGLPSDRFSAERTGGSVSTLTIQRTQQEDSAVYLCASSSPPKETQYFGPGTRLLVL.

A note on this clonotype: This may be a read error, as it is one base from a much larger clone. The genes are TRBV7-4 and TRBJ1-1; 8 bases align to TRBD1. Germline lookup yields CDR1 SGHVT and CDR2 SQSDAQ. V lost 6 bases and J lost 1; bases outside the gene matches: 4. This CDR3 is built from 14 residues. The DNA for the CDR3 is TGTGCCAGCAGGTTGGGACAGGCGAACACTGAAGCTTTCTTT. Its translation: CASRLGQANTEAFF.

This clonotype has at least ten counts. This chain uses TRBV5-1 with TRBJ1-2; 7 nucleotides agree with TRBD1. This CDR3 region has 15 residues. CDR1 is SGHRS, CDR2 YFSETQ, per germline. V dropped 2 bases and J dropped 6; count of bases not matched to a gene: 10. The CDR3 protein is CASSLLRDSTDGYTF. In DNA form, the CDR3 reads TGCGCCAGCAGCTTATTACGGGACAGCACGGATGGCTACACCTTC.

The chain's CDR3 is CASSQNGPYTEAFF. The CDR3 DNA reads TGTGCCAGCAGCCAAAACGGCCCCTACACTGAAGCTTTCTTT. The chain couples TRBV12-3 or TRBV12-4 to TRBJ1-1; D gene unclear. CDR3 size: 14 residues. The V end lost 6 bases, the J end lost 3 bases, and 14 bases lay between the germline ends.

This clonotype showed up many times. V usage is TRBV29-1 and J usage is TRBJ2-2, with D possibly TRBD2 on 5 matching bases. V was shortened by 6 bases and J by 1 base, with 12 bases between the two germline ends. This CDR3 contains 14 residues. The germline gives CDR1 SQVTM, CDR2 ANQGSEA. The CDR3 protein is CSVSGRRNTGELFF. CDR3 DNA: TGCAGCGTCTCTGGGAGACGGAACACCGGGGAGCTGTTTTTT.

The J gene is TRBJ2-5, the V gene TRBV7-8; a possible D gene is TRBD2 (5 bases). The CDR3 runs 15 residues. The V gene's germline CDR1 is SGHVS and CDR2 FQNEAQ. V was shortened by 5 bases and J by 3 bases, with 16 bases between the two germline ends. The CDR3 here is CASSQEEPAKETQYF. The DNA of the CDR3 is TGTGCCAGCAGCCAGGAGGAGCCAGCCAAAGAGACCCAGTACTTC. The complete variable domain, with remaining parts taken from reference TRBV7-8 and TRBJ2-5, reads GAGVSQSPRYKVAKRGQDVALRCDPISGHVSLFWYQQALGQGPEFLTYFQNEAQLDKSGLPSDRFFAERPEGSVSTLKIQRTQQEDSAVYLCASSQEEPAKETQYFGPGTRLLVL.

The chain has TRBV25-1 and TRBJ1-5; D gene uncertain. Trimming took 6 bases from V and 0 from J, leaving 12 bases between them. The CDR3 loop spans 15 amino acids. In germline, CDR1 is MGHDK, CDR2 SYGVNS. The CDR3 region has the DNA TGTGCCAGCAGCCAATACACGGATAGCAATCAGCCCCAGCATTTT. Translation: CASSQYTDSNQPQHF.

This clonotype was counted at least ten times. V usage is TRBV6-5 and J usage is TRBJ1-2; D gene ambiguous. The CDR3 has 14 residues. V was clipped by 2 bases and J by 4 bases, with 11 bases between them. Per germline, CDR1 MNHEY and CDR2 SVGAGI. CDR3 in amino acids: CASSYEAGGYGYTF. CDR3 DNA sequence: TGTGCCAGCAGTTACGAGGCGGGAGGCTATGGCTACACCTTC.

V is TRBV20-1 and J is TRBJ2-2; TRBD2 is a possible D gene (5 bases). V was trimmed by 3 bases and J by 3 bases, leaving 14 bases between them. CDR1 is DFQATT, CDR2 SNEGSKA, per germline (reference sequence). The CDR3 has 15 residues. The CDR3 protein is CSARALGEDTGELFF. CDR3 coding DNA: TGCAGTGCTAGGGCGCTGGGAGAGGACACCGGGGAGCTGTTTTTT.

V is TRBV10-3 and J is TRBJ1-5, with D tentatively TRBD1 (6 bases). Trimming stripped 10 bases from V and 2 bases from J, with 18 bases between. CDR3 size: 15 residues. In germline, CDR1 is ENHRY, CDR2 SYGVKD. In DNA form, the CDR3 reads TGTGCCAGCAATCTGAGGGGGTTGGGCAATCAGCCCCAGCATTTT. Translated, it gives CASNLRGLGNQPQHF.

The CDR3 DNA follows: TGTGCCAGCAGGTCGCCTTGGACAGGGCAGGCGGAGACCCAGTACTTC. Translating it yields CASRSPWTGQAETQYF. The chain carries TRBV7-8 and TRBJ2-5, with 8 bases matching TRBD1. The CDR3 is 16 amino acids. Germline-derived CDR1 and CDR2 are SGHVS and FQNEAQ. V lost 6 bases, J lost 5 bases, and 14 bases stayed unmatched.

This clonotype was counted a few times. This sequence joins TRBV7-9 and TRBJ2-5; D ambiguous. The CDR3 is 15 residues long. V lost 2 bases to trimming and J lost 6 bases, with 16 bases between them. Germline V gene lookup returns CDR1 SEHNR and CDR2 FQNEAQ (reference sequence). CDR3 region: CASSLTDGDLKTQYF. In DNA, the CDR3 is TGTGCCAGCAGCTTAACCGACGGAGATCTCAAGACCCAGTACTTC.

The chain uses TRBV9 and TRBJ1-2, with D possibly matching TRBD1 (6 bases). The CDR3 consists of 15 residues. In germline, CDR1 is SGDLS, CDR2 YYNGEE. Trimming took 5 bases from V and 0 from J, leaving 14 bases between them. The CDR3 loop is CASRGGGDPNYGYTF. DNA for the CDR3: TGTGCCAGCAGAGGGGGGGGAGACCCTAACTATGGCTACACCTTC.

As concerns this clonotype: A much larger clone lies a single base off, so this may be a read error. The rearrangement joins TRBV29-1 to TRBJ2-5, with D perhaps given as TRBD1 or TRBD2 (6 bases each). The CDR3 sequence is 14 residues long. V was clipped by 7 bases and J by 7 bases, with 22 bases between them. Germline CDR1 is SQVTM and CDR2 is ANQGSEA. CDR3 coding DNA: TGCAGCGCCTTCCGAGGGGGGAGTGGAGGGACCCAGTACTTC. Translated: CSAFRGGSGGTQYF.

This clonotype was detected a few times. The chain is built from TRBV6-5 and TRBJ2-7; D may match TRBD1 or TRBD2 (6 bases each). The CDR3 loop spans 15 amino acids. The germline V gene encodes CDR1 MNHEY and CDR2 SVGAGI. V lost 2 bases and J lost 4, with 15 bases in between. CDR3: CASSYPTRGGYEQYF. The CDR3 DNA follows: TGTGCCAGCAGTTACCCTACCAGGGGAGGATACGAGCAGTACTTC.

The table lists this clonotype with a few counts. The rearrangement uses TRBV19 and TRBJ1-2, with D possibly being TRBD1 (5 bases). CDR3 size: 12 residues. The V end was cut by 9 bases, the J end by 4 bases, with 12 bases between. Germline assignment: CDR1 LNHDA and CDR2 SQIVND (reference sequence). The CDR3 sequence is CASGGAAYGYTF. The CDR3 DNA is TGTGCCAGCGGTGGGGCAGCCTATGGCTACACCTTC.

This rearrangement joins TRBV7-9 to TRBJ1-1; weak D call: TRBD1 (5 bases). The V and J ends lost 10 bases and 1 base respectively, with 22 bases between them. CDR1 is SEHNR and CDR2 is FQNEAQ in the germline V gene (reference sequence). This CDR3 has 16 residues. The CDR3 is CATDPLAGPPNTEAFF. As DNA, the CDR3 is TGTGCCACGGACCCACTAGCGGGACCTCCGAACACTGAAGCTTTCTTT.

This clonotype was counted a few times. In DNA, the CDR3 is TGTGCCAGCAGTGATGCGGGGGGGACAGATACGCAGTATTTT. Protein sequence: CASSDAGGTDTQYF. The chain uses TRBV25-1 and TRBJ2-3; 9 nucleotides line up with TRBD2. Losses at the gene ends were 3 bases for V and 3 bases for J; bases not matched to a gene: 1. The length of the CDR3 is 14 residues. The germline gives CDR1 MGHDK, CDR2 SYGVNS.